This T cell receptor beta chain was observed in a study of Ad26.COV2.S vaccination and SARS-CoV-2 variants. Using immunoSEQ multiplex PCR, the repertoire was profiled, and TCRdb retains in-frame clones only, with some absent. Of a few hundred thousand clones listed, around 86% are singletons. Germline CDR1 and CDR2: LGHDT and YNNKEL (reference sequence). CDR3 size: 14 residues. V shed 4 bases and J shed 7 bases, with 16 bases lying between them. Treatment meaning: 15 to 20 received Ad26.COV2.S at low or high dose, single or two shots; about five received placebo; per-sample allocation not given. Specimen acquisition occurred on day 63 following the initial vaccine or placebo injection. The donor was a Boston adult aged 18-55 years.

J is TRBJ1-2 and V is TRBV3-1 (or the pseudogene TRBV3-2); D uncertain. This clonotype originated in a person between 18 and 60 years old who received the Ad26.COV2.S COVID-19 vaccine or a placebo. Sequenced here: peripheral blood, sampled in a trial of Ad26.COV2.S vaccine versus placebo. The CDR3 is CASSLRTGFGGYTF. As DNA, the CDR3 is TGTGCCAGCAGCCTCCGGACGGGATTCGGTGGCTACACCTTC.